Each of the 17 T cell receptor beta chains below was sequenced from the same sample in a study of cytomegalovirus exposure and HLA in healthy donors. The PCR contained 60 Vbeta and 13 Jbeta primers. The data were produced by immunoSEQ multiplex PCR, yet TCRdb's version contains in-frame clones alone and is incomplete. Here the sample table reports over 80,000 clones. Sequencing was carried out using PBMCs. The receptors derive from a girl under 18 in good health and CMV-seropositive.

The V gene is TRBV10-3, the J gene TRBJ2-7; 9 bases match TRBD2. Germline trimming cut 4 bases from V and 2 bases from J; bases unmatched to any gene: 6. Germline V gives CDR1 ENHRY, CDR2 SYGVKD. The CDR3 has 15 amino acids. This CDR3 is CAISGASGVTYEQYF. CDR3 sequence (DNA): TGTGCCATCAGTGGGGCTAGCGGGGTTACCTACGAGCAGTACTTC.

The chain recombines TRBV9 with TRBJ1-1; D is uncertain. Germline loops: CDR1 SGDLS, CDR2 YYNGEE. The V end was cut by 0 bases, the J end by 0 bases, with 6 bases between. The CDR3 runs to 14 residues. CDR3 sequence: CASSVVSMNTEAFF. CDR3 DNA sequence: TGTGCCAGCAGCGTAGTTTCTATGAACACTGAAGCTTTCTTT.

A note on this clone: This specimen includes other DNA sequences encoding the same CDR3. V gene TRBV4-3 combines with J gene TRBJ1-6; D gene uncertain. The length of the CDR3 is 20 residues. Germline V gene sequence: CDR1 LGHNA, CDR2 YSLEER. The germline V and J ends were trimmed by 1 base and 0 bases, with 19 bases remaining between them. The CDR3 reads CASSQVRELLGRSYNSPLHF. CDR3 coding DNA: TGCGCCAGCAGCCAAGTTAGGGAACTACTAGGTCGCTCCTATAATTCACCCCTCCACTTT.

The chain couples TRBV18 to TRBJ1-2, with D possibly being TRBD1 (6 bases). Trimming stripped 3 bases from V and 3 bases from J, with 11 bases between. CDR1 KGHSH and CDR2 LQKENI come from the germline V gene. This CDR3 is built from 14 residues. The CDR3 sequence is CASSPKGGDYGYTF. The CDR3 nucleotides are TGTGCCAGCTCACCCAAAGGGGGGGACTATGGCTACACCTTC.

Details on this clone: Other nucleotide sequences from this sample produce the same CDR3. The rearrangement uses TRBV14 and TRBJ1-6, with D possibly TRBD1 on 6 matching bases. Germline V gives CDR1 SGHDN, CDR2 FVKESK. The CDR3 runs 13 residues. V was shortened by 4 bases and J by 9 bases, with 10 bases between the two germline ends. The chain's CDR3 is CASSPTGLSPLHF. As DNA, the CDR3 is TGTGCCAGCAGCCCCACAGGGCTTTCACCCCTCCACTTT.

This sequence joins TRBV6-5 and TRBJ2-5; D is undetermined. Looked up from germline, CDR1 is MNHEY and CDR2 is SVGAGI. The germline V and J ends were trimmed by 5 bases and 0 bases, with 4 bases remaining between them. This CDR3 contains 12 residues. CDR3 sequence: CASSPDQETQYF. The CDR3 coding sequence is TGTGCCAGCAGTCCCGACCAAGAGACCCAGTACTTC.

The chain has TRBV18 and TRBJ2-2, with D possibly being TRBD1 (7 bases). This CDR3 comprises 15 residues. Germline V gene sequence: CDR1 KGHSH, CDR2 LQKENI. With 3 bases removed from V and 4 bases from J, the gap between germline ends came to 12 bases. The DNA for the CDR3 is TGTGCCAGCTCACCGTCGGAGGGGGCCACCGGGGAGCTGTTTTTT. Encoded protein: CASSPSEGATGELFF.

The V and J genes are TRBV7-8 and TRBJ1-5, with 8 bases fitting TRBD1. The germline V gene has CDR1 SGHVS and CDR2 FQNEAQ. The CDR3 has 15 amino acids. Germline trimming cut 1 base from V and 7 bases from J; bases unmatched to any gene: 6. The CDR3 DNA follows: TGTGCCAGCAGCTTAGACAGGGGGGTGGGCCAGCCCCAGCATTTT. Its protein is CASSLDRGVGQPQHF.

This chain joins TRBV12-5 and TRBJ1-3; the D is unclear. Germline values: CDR1 LGHNT, CDR2 FRNRAP. With 8 bases removed from V and 1 base from J, the gap between germline ends came to 9 bases. The CDR3 contains 13 residues. CDR3 coding DNA: TGTGCTAGTCTACGAGATTCTGGAAACACCATATATTTT. This encodes CASLRDSGNTIYF.

The chain employs TRBV7-3 and TRBJ1-1, with 7 bases matching TRBD1. V gave up 2 bases and J gave up 5 bases; unmatched junction bases: 5. CDR3 length equals 14 residues. CDR1 and CDR2 from the germline V gene are SGHTA and FQGTGA. The CDR3 loop reads CASSLGGGGTEAFF. The CDR3 region has the DNA TGTGCCAGCAGCTTAGGAGGGGGCGGAACTGAAGCTTTCTTT.

On this clone itself: At the DNA level, this CDR3 is encoded by other sequences in the same sample as well. The chain joins TRBV5-6 to TRBJ1-6; D is unclear. CDR3 length: 13 amino acids. Trimming shortened V by 4 bases and J by 6 bases, and 8 bases separated the two germline ends. Germline V gene data show CDR1 as SGHDT and CDR2 as YYEEEE. The CDR3 loop reads CASSRAPNSPLHF. The CDR3 DNA reads as TGTGCCAGCAGCCGCGCCCCTAATTCACCCCTCCACTTT. Full variable domain (remainder filled in from reference TRBV5-6 and TRBJ1-6): DAGVTQSPTHLIKTRGQQVTLRCSPKSGHDTVSWYQQALGQGPQFIFQYYEEEERQRGNFPDRFSGHQFPNYSSELNVNALLLGDSALYLCASSRAPNSPLHFGNGTRLTVT.

The genes are TRBV28 and TRBJ1-2; TRBD1 matches at 8 bases. The CDR3 is 13 amino acids. Germline values: CDR1 MDHEN, CDR2 SYDVKM. Trimming removed 7 bases from V and 8 bases from J; junction bases left unmatched: 9. This CDR3 reads CASIPDREGGYTF. The CDR3 region has the DNA TGTGCCAGCATTCCGGACAGGGAAGGCGGCTACACCTTC.

This rearrangement joins TRBV27 to TRBJ1-1; D is ambiguous. Germline CDR1 is MNHEY and CDR2 is SMNVEV (reference sequence). Trimming removed 4 bases at V and 1 base at J, with 16 bases between. This CDR3 region has 16 residues. This chain's CDR3 is CASSSQITRQNTEAFF. The CDR3 region has the DNA TGTGCCAGCAGTTCCCAAATTACTAGACAGAACACTGAAGCTTTCTTT.

V usage is TRBV29-1 and J usage is TRBJ1-1; a possible D gene is TRBD1 (5 bases). Germline loops: CDR1 SQVTM, CDR2 ANQGSEA. The CDR3 extends over 13 amino acids. Between the trimmed V and J ends, which lost 4 bases and 8 bases, there was a span of 17 bases. The CDR3 loop reads CSVGPGLRIEAFF. The CDR3 DNA is TGCAGCGTTGGGCCAGGGCTCAGGATCGAAGCTTTCTTT.

The chain recombines TRBV4-3 with TRBJ2-7; 10 bases fit TRBD2. Germline V gene data show CDR1 as LGHNA and CDR2 as YSLEER. The V and J ends lost 2 bases and 1 base, in that order; junction bases with no gene match: 5. CDR3 length equals 16 residues. The CDR3 DNA reads as TGCGCCAGCAGCCAATCGGGACTAGCGAGTTCCTACGAGCAGTACTTC. Residues: CASSQSGLASSYEQYF.

The chain combines TRBV6-1 with TRBJ2-7; D is perhaps TRBD2 (7 bases). CDR1 and CDR2 (germline): MNHNS, SASEGT. CDR3 length equals 16 residues. V lost 2 bases and J lost 6, with 20 bases in between. CDR3 residues: CASSEFGYREGSEQYF. In nucleotides, the CDR3 is TGTGCCAGCAGTGAATTTGGGTACAGGGAGGGTAGCGAGCAGTACTTC.

This sequence joins TRBV6-1 and TRBJ1-2; D is possibly TRBD1 (5 bases). V was cut by 2 bases and J by 0 bases, with 16 bases left in between. The CDR3 loop spans 17 amino acids. Germline CDR1 and CDR2: MNHNS and SASEGT. The DNA of the CDR3 is TGTGCCAGCAGTGAAACTCAGGGAACCCTAGCTAACTATGGCTACACCTTC. Its protein is CASSETQGTLANYGYTF.